This T cell receptor (beta chain) was identified during a study of cytomegalovirus exposure and HLA in healthy donors. Whole-study findings and limits: Some public TCRs appeared in many individuals, while most sequences were rare.

Remarks on this clone: The antigen remains unidentified.

Losses at the gene ends were 4 bases for V and 8 bases for J; bases not matched to a gene: 2. This CDR3 has 13 amino acids. Germline loops: CDR1 SGHTA, CDR2 FQGTGA. This PCR relied on a set of 60 Vbeta primers and 13 Jbeta primers. Only in-frame clones appear in the TCRdb table, and some are missing; sequencing was by immunoSEQ multiplex PCR. The data show 150,000 to 200,000 clones, about three quarters seen once. The specimen was PBMCs. The source of this sequence is a man aged 35 to 55 in good health and CMV-seropositive. This rearrangement joins TRBV7-3 to TRBJ2-1, with 10 bases identical to TRBD2. CDR3 residues: CASSSGTSDEQFF. The CDR3 region has the DNA TGTGCCAGCAGCTCCGGGACTAGCGATGAGCAGTTCTTC.